This T cell receptor beta chain was recorded in a study of cytomegalovirus exposure and HLA in healthy donors. The CDR3 sequence is 15 residues long. Trimming at V came to 4 bases and at J to 3 bases, leaving 8 bases not matched to a gene. Looked up from germline, CDR1 is SGDLS and CDR2 is YYNGEE. The PCR contained 60 Vbeta and 13 Jbeta primers. The protocol was immunoSEQ multiplex PCR, while the TCRdb copy is restricted to in-frame clones and leaves out a portion. This table has about 190,000 clones, about three quarters appearing once. This receptor was obtained from a woman aged 25 to 39 in good health and CMV-seropositive. The sample consisted of PBMCs. The chain carries TRBV9 and TRBJ2-3; TRBD1 aligns across 7 bases. In DNA form, the CDR3 reads TGTGCCAGCAGCACCAAACCGGGACAGACAGATACGCAGTATTTT. This sequence encodes CASSTKPGQTDTQYF.